This T cell receptor beta chain was captured by sequencing in a study of identical twins. Study results and caveats: Cord blood's abundant beta clonotypes had fewer insertions, unlike memory repertoires.

This clonotype was picked up one time. The antigen is undetermined. In TCRdb, the 5' RACE reads were re-called with MiXCR into one record per CDR3 protein. The sample has approximately 700,000 distinct CDR3 sequences, 15% to 20% seen once. Germline loops: CDR1 SGDLS, CDR2 YYNGEE. The V gene lost 4 bases and the J gene lost 5 bases, with 13 bases spanning the gap. The CDR3 loop spans 15 amino acids. The same data also went into a second study, on T cells expressing NK-cell markers.

V is TRBV9 and J is TRBJ1-6; maybe TRBD1 (6 bases). The TCR sequence derives from a woman between 18 and 30 years old in good health. Sequenced input: PBMCs. CDR3 residues: CASSSQGLDNSPLHF. The CDR3 DNA is TGTGCCAGCAGCTCGCAGGGGCTAGATAATTCACCCCTCCACTTT.